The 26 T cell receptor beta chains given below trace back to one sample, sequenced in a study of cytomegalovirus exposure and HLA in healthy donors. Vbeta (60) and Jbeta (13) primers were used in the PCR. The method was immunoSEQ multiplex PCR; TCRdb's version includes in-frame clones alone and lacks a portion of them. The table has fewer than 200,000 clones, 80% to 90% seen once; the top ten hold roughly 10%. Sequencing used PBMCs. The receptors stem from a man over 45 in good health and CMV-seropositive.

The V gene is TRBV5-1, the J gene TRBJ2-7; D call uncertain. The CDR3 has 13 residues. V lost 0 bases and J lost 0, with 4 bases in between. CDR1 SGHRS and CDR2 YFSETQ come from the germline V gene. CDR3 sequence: CASSLGSSYEQYF. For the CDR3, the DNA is TGCGCCAGCAGCTTGGGCAGCTCCTACGAGCAGTACTTC.

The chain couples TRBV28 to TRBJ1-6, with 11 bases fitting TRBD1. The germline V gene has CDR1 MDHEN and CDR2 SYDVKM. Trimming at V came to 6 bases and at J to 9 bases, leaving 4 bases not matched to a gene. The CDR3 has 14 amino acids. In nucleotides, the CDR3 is TGTGCCAGCAGGATGGGACAGGGGGTTTCACCCCTCCACTTT. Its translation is CASRMGQGVSPLHF.

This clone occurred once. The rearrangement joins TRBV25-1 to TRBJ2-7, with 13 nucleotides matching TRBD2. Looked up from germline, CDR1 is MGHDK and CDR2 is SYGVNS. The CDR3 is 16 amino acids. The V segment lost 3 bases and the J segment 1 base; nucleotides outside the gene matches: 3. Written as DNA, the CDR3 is TGTGCCAGCAGTGACCCGGGACTAGCGGGATCCTACGAGCAGTACTTC. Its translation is CASSDPGLAGSYEQYF.

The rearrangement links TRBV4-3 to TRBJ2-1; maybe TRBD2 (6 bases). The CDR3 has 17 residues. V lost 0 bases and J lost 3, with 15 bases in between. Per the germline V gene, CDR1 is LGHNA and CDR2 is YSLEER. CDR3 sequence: CASSQELGGVLYNEQFF. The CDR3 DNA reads TGCGCCAGCAGCCAAGAATTGGGGGGAGTACTCTACAATGAGCAGTTCTTC.

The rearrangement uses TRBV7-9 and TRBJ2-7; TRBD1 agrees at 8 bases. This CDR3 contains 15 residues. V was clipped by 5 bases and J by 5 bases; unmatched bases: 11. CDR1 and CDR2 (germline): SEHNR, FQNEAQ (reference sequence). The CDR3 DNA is TGTGCCAGCAGCCCCGGGACAGGCCCCACCAACGAGCAGTACTTC. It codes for CASSPGTGPTNEQYF.

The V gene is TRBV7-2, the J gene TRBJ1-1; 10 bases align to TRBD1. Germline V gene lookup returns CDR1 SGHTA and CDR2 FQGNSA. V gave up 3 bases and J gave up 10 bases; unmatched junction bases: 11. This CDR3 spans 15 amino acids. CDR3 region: CASSLNYDRGRGAFF. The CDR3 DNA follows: TGTGCCAGCAGCTTGAATTACGACAGGGGGCGCGGAGCTTTCTTT.

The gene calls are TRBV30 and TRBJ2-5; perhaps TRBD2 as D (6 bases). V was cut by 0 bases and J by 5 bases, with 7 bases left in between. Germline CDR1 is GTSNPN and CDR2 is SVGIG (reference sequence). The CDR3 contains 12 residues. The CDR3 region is CAWSVGRETQYF. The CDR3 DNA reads TGTGCCTGGAGTGTTGGGAGGGAGACCCAGTACTTC.

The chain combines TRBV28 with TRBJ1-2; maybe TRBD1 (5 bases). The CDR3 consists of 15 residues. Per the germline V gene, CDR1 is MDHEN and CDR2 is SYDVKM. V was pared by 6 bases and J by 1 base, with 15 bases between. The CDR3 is CASRIPLGGNYGYTF. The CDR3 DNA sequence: TGTGCCAGCAGAATACCTTTGGGGGGTAACTATGGCTACACCTTC.

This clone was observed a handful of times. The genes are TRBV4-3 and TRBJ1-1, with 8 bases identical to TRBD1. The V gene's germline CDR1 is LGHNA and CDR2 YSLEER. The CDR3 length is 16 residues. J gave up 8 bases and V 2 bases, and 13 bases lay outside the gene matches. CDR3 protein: CASSQLLGQGVPEAFF. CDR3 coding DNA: TGCGCCAGCAGCCAACTCCTAGGACAGGGAGTCCCCGAAGCTTTCTTT.

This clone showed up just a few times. The CDR3: CASSPGTGDYEQYF. The CDR3 nucleotides read TGTGCCAGCAGCCCCGGGACAGGGGACTACGAGCAGTACTTC. The genes are TRBV6-1 and TRBJ2-7; 10 bases agree with TRBD1. The CDR3 totals 14 residues. Trimming cost V 6 bases and J 3 bases; bases outside gene matches: 5. Looked up from germline, CDR1 is MNHNS and CDR2 is SASEGT.

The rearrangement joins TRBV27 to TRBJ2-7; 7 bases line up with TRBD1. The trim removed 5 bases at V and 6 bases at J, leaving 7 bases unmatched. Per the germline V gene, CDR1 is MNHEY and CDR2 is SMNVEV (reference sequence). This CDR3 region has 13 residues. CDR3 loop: CASSADRVSEQYF. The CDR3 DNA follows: TGTGCCAGCAGTGCAGACAGGGTGAGCGAGCAGTACTTC.

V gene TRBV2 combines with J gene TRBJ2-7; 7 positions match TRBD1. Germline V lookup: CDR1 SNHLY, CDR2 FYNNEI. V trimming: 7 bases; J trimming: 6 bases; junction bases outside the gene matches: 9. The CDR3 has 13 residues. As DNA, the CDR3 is TGTGCCAGCAAAGGACAGGAGGTCAGCGAGCAGTACTTC. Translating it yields CASKGQEVSEQYF.

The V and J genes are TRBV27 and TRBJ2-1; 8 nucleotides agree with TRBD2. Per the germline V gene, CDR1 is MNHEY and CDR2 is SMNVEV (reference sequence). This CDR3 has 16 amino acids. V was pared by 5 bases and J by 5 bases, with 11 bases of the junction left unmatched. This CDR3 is CASSRAGLVGHNEQFF. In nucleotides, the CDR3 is TGTGCCAGCAGTCGAGCGGGACTAGTTGGTCACAATGAGCAGTTCTTC.

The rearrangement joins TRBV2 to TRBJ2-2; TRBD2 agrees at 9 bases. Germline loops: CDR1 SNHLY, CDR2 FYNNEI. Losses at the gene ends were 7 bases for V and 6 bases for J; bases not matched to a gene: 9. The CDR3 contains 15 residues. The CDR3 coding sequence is TGTGCCAGCACGGGGCGGGGGGGCCCCCCCGGGGAGCTGTTTTTT. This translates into CASTGRGGPPGELFF.

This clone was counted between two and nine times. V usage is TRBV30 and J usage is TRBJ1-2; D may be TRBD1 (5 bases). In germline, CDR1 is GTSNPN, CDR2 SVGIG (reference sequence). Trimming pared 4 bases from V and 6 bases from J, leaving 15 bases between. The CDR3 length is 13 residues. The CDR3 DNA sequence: TGTGCCTGGACAGAGGGTGGGGGGGATGGCTACACCTTC. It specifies CAWTEGGGDGYTF.

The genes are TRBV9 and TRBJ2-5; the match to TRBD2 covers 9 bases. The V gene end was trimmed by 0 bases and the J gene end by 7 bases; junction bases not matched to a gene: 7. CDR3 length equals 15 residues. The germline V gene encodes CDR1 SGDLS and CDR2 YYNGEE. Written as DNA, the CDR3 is TGTGCCAGCAGCGTAGTCGCGGCGGGAGGGGCGACCCAGTACTTC. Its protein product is CASSVVAAGGATQYF. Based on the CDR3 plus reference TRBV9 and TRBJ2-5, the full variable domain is DSGVTQTPKHLITATGQRVTLRCSPRSGDLSVYWYQQSLDQGLQFLIQYYNGEERAKGNILERFSAQQFPDLHSELNLSSLELGDSALYFCASSVVAAGGATQYFGPGTRLLVL.

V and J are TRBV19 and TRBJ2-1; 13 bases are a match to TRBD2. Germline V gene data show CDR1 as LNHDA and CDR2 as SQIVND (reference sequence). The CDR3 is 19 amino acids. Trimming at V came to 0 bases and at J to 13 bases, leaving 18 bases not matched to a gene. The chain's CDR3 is CASSIDLYFMTSGGKNQFF. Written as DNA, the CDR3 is TGTGCCAGTAGTATAGATCTATATTTTATGACTAGCGGGGGGAAAAATCAGTTCTTC.

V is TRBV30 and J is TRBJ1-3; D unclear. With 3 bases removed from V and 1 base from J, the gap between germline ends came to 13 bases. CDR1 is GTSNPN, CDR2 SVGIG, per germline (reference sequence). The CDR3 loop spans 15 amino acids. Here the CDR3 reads CAWSPSGSSGNTIYF. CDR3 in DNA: TGTGCCTGGAGCCCTTCAGGCAGTTCTGGAAACACCATATATTTT.

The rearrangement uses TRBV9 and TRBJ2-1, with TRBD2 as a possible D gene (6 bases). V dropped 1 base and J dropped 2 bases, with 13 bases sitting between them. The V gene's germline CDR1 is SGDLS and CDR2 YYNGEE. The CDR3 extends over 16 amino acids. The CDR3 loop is CASSVSASVAYNEQFF. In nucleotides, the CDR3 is TGTGCCAGCAGCGTATCCGCTAGCGTAGCCTACAATGAGCAGTTCTTC.

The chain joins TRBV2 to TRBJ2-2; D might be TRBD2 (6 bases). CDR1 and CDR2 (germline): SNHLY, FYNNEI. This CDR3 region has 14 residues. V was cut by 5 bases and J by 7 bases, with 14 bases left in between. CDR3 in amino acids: CASSWQMGGGELFF. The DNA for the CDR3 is TGTGCCAGCAGTTGGCAGATGGGAGGCGGGGAGCTGTTTTTT.

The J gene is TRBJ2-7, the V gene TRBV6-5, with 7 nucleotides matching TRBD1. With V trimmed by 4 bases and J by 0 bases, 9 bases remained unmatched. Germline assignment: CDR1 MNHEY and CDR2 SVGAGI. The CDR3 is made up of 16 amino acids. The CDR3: CASSSTGTAFSYEQYF. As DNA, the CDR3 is TGTGCCAGCAGTTCGACCGGGACAGCTTTCTCCTACGAGCAGTACTTC.

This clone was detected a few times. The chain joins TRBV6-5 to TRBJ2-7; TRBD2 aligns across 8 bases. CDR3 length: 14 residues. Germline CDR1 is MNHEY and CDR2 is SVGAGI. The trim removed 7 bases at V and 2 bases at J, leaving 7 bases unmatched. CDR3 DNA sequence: TGTGCCAGCACCCCCCTCGGGAGGGCCTACGAGCAGTACTTC. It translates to CASTPLGRAYEQYF.

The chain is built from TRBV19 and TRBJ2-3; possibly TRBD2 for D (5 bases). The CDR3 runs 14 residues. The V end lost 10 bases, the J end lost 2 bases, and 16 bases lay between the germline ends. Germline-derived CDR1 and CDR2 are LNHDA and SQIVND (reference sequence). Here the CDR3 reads CAISAGGYTDTQYF. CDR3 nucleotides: TGTGCCATATCCGCGGGCGGATACACAGATACGCAGTATTTT.

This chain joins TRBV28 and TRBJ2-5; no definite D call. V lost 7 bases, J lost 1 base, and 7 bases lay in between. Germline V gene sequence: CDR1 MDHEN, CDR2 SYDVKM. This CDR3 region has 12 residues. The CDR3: CASMSVQETQYF. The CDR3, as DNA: TGTGCCAGCATGAGCGTCCAAGAGACCCAGTACTTC.

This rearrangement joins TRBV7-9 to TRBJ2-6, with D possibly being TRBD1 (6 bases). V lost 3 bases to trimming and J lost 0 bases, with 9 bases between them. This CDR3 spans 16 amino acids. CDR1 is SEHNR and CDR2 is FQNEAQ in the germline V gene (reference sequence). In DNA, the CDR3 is TGTGCCAGCAGCTTCCTACAGGGCTCTGGGGCCAACGTCCTGACTTTC. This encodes CASSFLQGSGANVLTF.

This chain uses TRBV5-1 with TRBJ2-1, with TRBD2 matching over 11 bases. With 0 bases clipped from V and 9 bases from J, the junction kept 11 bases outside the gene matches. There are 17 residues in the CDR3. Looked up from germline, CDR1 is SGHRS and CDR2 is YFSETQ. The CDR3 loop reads CASSLALAGGSLAEQFF. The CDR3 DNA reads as TGCGCCAGCAGCTTGGCTCTAGCGGGGGGCTCCTTGGCTGAGCAGTTCTTC. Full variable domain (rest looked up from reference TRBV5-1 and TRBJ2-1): KAGVTQTPRYLIKTRGQQVTLSCSPISGHRSVSWYQQTPGQGLQFLFEYFSETQRNKGNFPGRFSGRQFSNSRSEMNVSTLELGDSALYLCASSLALAGGSLAEQFFGPGTRLTVL.